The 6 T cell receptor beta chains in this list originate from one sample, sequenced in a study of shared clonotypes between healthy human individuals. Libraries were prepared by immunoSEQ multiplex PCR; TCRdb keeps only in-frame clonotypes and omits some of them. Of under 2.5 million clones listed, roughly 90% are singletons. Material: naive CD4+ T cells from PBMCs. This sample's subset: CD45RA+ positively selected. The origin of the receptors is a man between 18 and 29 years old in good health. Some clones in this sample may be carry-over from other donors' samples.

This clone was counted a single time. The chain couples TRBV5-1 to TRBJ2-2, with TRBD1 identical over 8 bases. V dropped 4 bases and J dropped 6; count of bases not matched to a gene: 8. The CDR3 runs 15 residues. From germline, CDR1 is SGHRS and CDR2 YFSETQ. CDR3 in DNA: TGCGCCAGCAGCCCCGAAGACAGGGGAGCCGGGGAGCTGTTTTTT. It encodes CASSPEDRGAGELFF. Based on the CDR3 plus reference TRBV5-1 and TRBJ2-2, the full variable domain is KAGVTQTPRYLIKTRGQQVTLSCSPISGHRSVSWYQQTPGQGLQFLFEYFSETQRNKGNFPGRFSGRQFSNSRSEMNVSTLELGDSALYLCASSPEDRGAGELFFGEGSRLTVL.

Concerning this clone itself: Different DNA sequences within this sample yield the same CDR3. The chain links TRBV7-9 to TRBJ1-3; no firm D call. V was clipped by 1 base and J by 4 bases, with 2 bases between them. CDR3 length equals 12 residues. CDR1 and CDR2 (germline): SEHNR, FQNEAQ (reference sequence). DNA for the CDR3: TGTGCCAGCAGCTTAGAGGGAAACACCATATATTTT. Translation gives CASSLEGNTIYF.

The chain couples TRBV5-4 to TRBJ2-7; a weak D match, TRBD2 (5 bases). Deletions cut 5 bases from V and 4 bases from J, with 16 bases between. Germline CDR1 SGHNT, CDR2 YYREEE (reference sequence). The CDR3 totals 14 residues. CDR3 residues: CASSREGPSYEQYF. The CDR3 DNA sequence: TGTGCCAGCAGTCGCGAGGGCCCCAGTTACGAGCAGTACTTC.

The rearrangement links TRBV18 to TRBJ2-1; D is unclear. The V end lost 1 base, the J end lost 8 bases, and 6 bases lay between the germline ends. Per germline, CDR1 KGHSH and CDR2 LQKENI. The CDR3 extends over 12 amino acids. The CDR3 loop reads CASSPRLDEQFF. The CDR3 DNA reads TGTGCCAGCTCACCACGGCTTGATGAGCAGTTCTTC.

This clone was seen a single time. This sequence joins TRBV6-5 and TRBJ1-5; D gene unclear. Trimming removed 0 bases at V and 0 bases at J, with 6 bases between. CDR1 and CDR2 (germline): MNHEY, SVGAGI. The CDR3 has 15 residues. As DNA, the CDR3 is TGTGCCAGCAGTTACTCGTCTGCTAGCAATCAGCCCCAGCATTTT. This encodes CASSYSSASNQPQHF.

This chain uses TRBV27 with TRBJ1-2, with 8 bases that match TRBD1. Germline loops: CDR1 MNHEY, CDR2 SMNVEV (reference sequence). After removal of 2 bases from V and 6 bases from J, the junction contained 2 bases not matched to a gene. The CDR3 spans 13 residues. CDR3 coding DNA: TGTGCCAGCAGTTTACCAGGGGGCAATGGCTACACCTTC. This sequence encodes CASSLPGGNGYTF.